This T cell receptor beta chain originates from a study of beta chain features in type 1 diabetes. Every bit of the isolated RNA underwent reverse transcription, so sequencing read expressed TCRB transcripts. Assay: immunoSEQ multiplex PCR; the TCRdb copy retains only in-frame clones and omits some. The repertoire has a few hundred thousand clones, approximately 15% of them found once; the top ten carry 5.5% to 7.5%. The germline CDR1 and CDR2 sequences are LNHDA and SQIVND (reference sequence). CDR3 length: 14 residues. V gave up 6 bases and J gave up 2 bases, with 13 bases separating them. The sequencing input was central memory CD4+ T cells from blood. The origin of this receptor is a young man in good health. The chain employs TRBV19 and TRBJ1-1; maybe TRBD1 (6 bases). The CDR3 region has the DNA TGTGCCAGTAGCAGTAGAGGGGGAAACACTGAAGCTTTCTTT. It specifies CASSSRGGNTEAFF. Looking up the rest from reference TRBV19 and TRBJ1-1 gives the full variable domain: DGGITQSPKYLFRKEGQNVTLSCEQNLNHDAMYWYRQDPGQGLRLIYYSQIVNDFQKGDIAEGYSVSREKKESFPLTVTSAQKNPTAFYLCASSSRGGNTEAFFGQGTRLTVV.